This TCR beta chain appears in the sequencing data of a study of response to subunit inactivated influenza vaccine (dated by TCRdb to the late 2010s). Regarding the complete study: Deep quantitative profiling of the T cell receptor repertoire was used in the study to follow responses to a trivalent subunit inactivated influenza vaccine. Results the study describes overall, beyond this receptor: According to the authors, only a limited number of new T cells may be recruited by each seasonal influenza vaccination.

The library came from RT-PCR. TCRdb shows the sequencer as Illumina HiSeq 2500. TCRdb redid the processing of the public reads, applying fastp at Q25 and MiXCR, and retained in-frame beta chains. All rows with the same CDR3 protein become a single entry with the most common DNA and genes. Here the sample has some 540,000 distinct CDR3 sequences; approximately 24% occur a single time. The top ten clonotypes cover approximately 3% of the sample. Based on the germline V gene, the CDR1 and CDR2 sequences are SGHRS and YFSETQ. Here V drops 6 bases and J drops 3 bases, and the junction holds 9 bases not matched to any gene. The CDR3 contains 15 residues, cysteine and phenylalanine counted. The only DNA kept is the CDR3, 45 bases in frame from the first base. This clonotype was observed a handful of times. This clone's antigen is unknown. No qualities accompany the bases; no much larger clone lies one base away.

These records were also assigned to another study, of T cells expressing NK-cell markers. The second source states: TCR beta cDNA libraries were prepared using 5'RACE template switching, which introduced a universal primer site and unique molecular identifiers. Three sorted T-cell subsets (CD3+CD56+NKG2C+, CD3+CD56+NKG2C- and CD3+CD56-NKG2C+) from under ten donors had their TCR beta-chain repertoires profiled. Seven of the eight sequenced donors were HCMV-seropositive and one was HCMV-seronegative. In several experiments an anti-gammadeltaTCR antibody was added to restrict sorting to alphabetaTCR-expressing T cells. In six donors, the dominant CD3+CD56+NKG2C+ clonotypes were found to rank among the top 10 CD8+ clonotypes and to make up roughly 1.0-8% of CD8+ T cells. Those dominant clonotypes were again the most abundant among CD3+CD56-NKG2C+ cells in a few donors, at roughly 25-65%. Whether the expanded NKG2C-expressing T cell clones were specific for HCMV antigens was left unclear. The study sequenced eight donors, all healthy volunteers chosen at random: three men and five women. HCMV serostatus was determined by detecting HCMV-specific IgG in serum with a commercial ELISA kit. Peripheral blood mononuclear cells were isolated from blood by Ficoll density gradient centrifugation. Using Miltenyi isolation kits, CD4+ and CD8+ T cells were isolated from PBMC through magnetic immunoseparation. cDNA synthesis was primed from the TCR beta constant segment and was followed by two successive PCR amplification steps. Illumina HiSeq 2000/2500, MiSeq or NextSeq was used to sequence libraries as 2 x 150 bp reads. MIGEC was used to demultiplex reads and group the reads by UMI, and MiTCR was used to assemble and quantify clonotypes. To exclude erroneous sequences, any TCR cDNA sequence not supported by at least two reads was discarded. The tcR package was used for downstream repertoire analysis, with clonotypes matched between fractions based on CDR3 nucleotide sequence plus V segment. VDJmatch was used to annotate antigen specificity against VDJdb, with one amino acid substitution allowed in CDR3.

This receptor was taken from a man aged 50-60 years who received an inactivated influenza vaccine. Donor details come from another sample of the same person, matched by shared clones. The V gene is TRBV5-1 and the J gene is TRBJ2-3; 8 middle bases align to TRBD1. The specimen comprised CD4+ T cells sorted from PBMCs, sampled roughly 13 days after vaccination. The nucleotide sequence is given as TGCGCCAGCATCTTAGGACAGGGTGTGACAGATACGCAGTATTTT. Translated, this is CASILGQGVTDTQYF.